This T cell receptor beta chain came from a study of blood T cell repertoires in COVID-19 (dated by TCRdb to the early 2020s). Looking at the study overall: Collaborator samples came from the United States, Italy and Spain and covered acute and convalescent phases of COVID-19. Deeply sampled blood TCRbeta repertoires from subjects exposed to, actively infected with, or recovered from COVID-19 were included in the dataset. The samples were drawn from two sources: the first 160 participants of the ongoing ImmuneRACE study, and approximately 1,300 subjects contributed by 6 global collaborators. The repertoires were released in a freely available public database meant as a resource for research on the immune response to SARS-CoV-2. The prospective study material was composed of cDNA or gDNA derived from T cells, B-cell-depleted T cells, or PBMCs. Sample metadata almost always included a de-identified subject ID, COVID-19 status, age in years and sex. Where available, HLA class I and class II types were taken from metadata supplied by the sample provider and were not determined by assay-based typing.

Beyond this particular receptor, the publication reports: How much clinical and demographic metadata was included differed by source and by participant, and the metadata was provided uncurated.

TCRbeta CDR3 regions were amplified from genomic DNA using the immunoSEQ Assay, a bias-controlled multiplex PCR. Processing in the source paper ran as follows. The number of nucleated cells in each sample was estimated by amplification of reference gene primers within the assay. Sequence reads were collapsed and filtered to measure the absolute abundance of every unique TCRbeta CDR3 rearrangement. For each sample, productive Simpson clonality was calculated by taking the square root of Simpson's diversity index across productive rearrangements. TCRdb's version of the immuneACCESS table is confined to in-frame rearrangements and falls short of the full clone set. An unresolved V gene accounts for under half of the shortfall where checked; the remainder is of unknown origin. V and J calls plus clone size are reproduced from that table; the DNA served to infer D and trimming. For this sample the table gives about 150,000 clones, of which almost 80% were detected only once. 9.5% to 13% of the sample is held by the ten biggest clonotypes.

Turning to this clone: Its specific antigen is unknown. No clone much larger than this one lies a single base away; base qualities are absent.

A second Seattle source provided samples from volunteer blood donors who had recovered from COVID-19. Collaborating institutions collected whole blood in K2EDTA tubes following their own protocols. For TCRbeta analysis, collaborator samples were shipped as frozen whole blood, as isolated PBMCs, or as DNA extracted from either sample type. V is cut back by 8 bases and J by 5 bases, with 11 bases in the junction unmatched. Its CDR3 holds 14 amino acids, cysteine through phenylalanine. Just CDR3 DNA is preserved here, 42 bases in frame from base 1. The sequence links TRBV6-7 to TRBJ2-7; TRBD1 agrees with 8 junctional bases. TRBV6-7 has ORF status, its function being uncertain. Sequencing used peripheral blood. The sequence was collected from a man aged 60 to 75 who had recovered from COVID-19. DNA sequence: TGTGCCAGCGCAGGCGGACAGGGACCCAACGAGCAGTACTTC. Its translation reads: CASAGGQGPNEQYF.